The sequence of this T cell receptor (beta chain) was determined in a study of CD8+ T cells in alopecia areata. This clone occurred a few times. TCR sequencing used cDNA made by reverse transcription of extracted RNA. Method: immunoSEQ multiplex PCR; TCRdb's copy keeps in-frame clones and lacks some. The sample lists 200,000 or so clones; around 50% were seen once. The germline gives CDR1 SEHNR, CDR2 FQNEAQ (reference sequence). The CDR3 loop spans 15 amino acids. V gave up 5 bases and J gave up 0 bases, with 11 bases separating them. Input material: CD8+ T cells sorted from blood. This sequence joins TRBV7-9 and TRBJ2-1; weak D call: TRBD2 (5 bases). The receptor comes from a human donor in good health. CDR3 sequence reads: CASSQRDRSYNEQFF. The CDR3 coding sequence is TGTGCCAGCAGCCAGAGGGATCGCTCCTACAATGAGCAGTTCTTC.